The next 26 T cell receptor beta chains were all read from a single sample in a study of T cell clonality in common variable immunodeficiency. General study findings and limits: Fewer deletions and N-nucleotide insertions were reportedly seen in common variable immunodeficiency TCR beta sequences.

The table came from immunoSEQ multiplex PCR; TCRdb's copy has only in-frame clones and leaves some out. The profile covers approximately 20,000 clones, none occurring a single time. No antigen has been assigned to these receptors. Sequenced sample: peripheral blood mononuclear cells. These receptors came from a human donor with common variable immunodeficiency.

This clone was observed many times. The CDR3 DNA, read in part, is TGCAGTGCTGGGGACAGGGTAGCCAAAAACATT. Translation gives CSAGDRVAKNI. The full CDR3 protein is CSAGDRVAKNIQYF. The chain carries TRBV20-1 and TRBJ2-4; 9 bases match TRBD1. Read coverage stops 3 residues before the CDR3 terminus; the germline J gene supplies the remainder. The V gene's germline CDR1 is DFQATT and CDR2 SNEGSKA (reference sequence). Unmatched junction bases numbered 2, after V lost 5 bases and J lost 0 bases. This CDR3 has 14 amino acids.

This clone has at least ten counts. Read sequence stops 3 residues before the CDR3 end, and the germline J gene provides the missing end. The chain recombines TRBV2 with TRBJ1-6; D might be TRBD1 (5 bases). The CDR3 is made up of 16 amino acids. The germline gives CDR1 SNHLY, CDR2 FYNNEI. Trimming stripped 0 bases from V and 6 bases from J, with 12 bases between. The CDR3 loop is CASSEAGQGGNSPLHF. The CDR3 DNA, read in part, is TGTGCCAGCAGTGAAGCCGGGCAGGGTGGTAATTCACCC.

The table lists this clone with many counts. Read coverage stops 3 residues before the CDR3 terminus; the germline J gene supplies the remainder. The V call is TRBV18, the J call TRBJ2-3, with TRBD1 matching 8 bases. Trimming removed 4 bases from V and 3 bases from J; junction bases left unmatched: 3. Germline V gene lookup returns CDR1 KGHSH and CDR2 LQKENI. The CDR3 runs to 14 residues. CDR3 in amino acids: CASSLRTGTDTQYF. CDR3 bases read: TGTGCCAGCTCACTCAGGACAGGGACAGATACG.

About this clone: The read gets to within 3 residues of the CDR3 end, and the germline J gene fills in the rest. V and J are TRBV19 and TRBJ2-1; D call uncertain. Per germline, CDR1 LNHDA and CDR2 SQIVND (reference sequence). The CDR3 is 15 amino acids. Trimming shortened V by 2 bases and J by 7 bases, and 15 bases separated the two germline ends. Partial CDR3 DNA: TGTGCCAGTAGTATAATTCGGGTCCAACGGAATGAG. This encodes CASSIIRVQRNE. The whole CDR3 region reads CASSIIRVQRNEQFF.

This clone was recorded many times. Partial CDR3 DNA: TGTGCCAGCAGTTTTTGGGAGGGGGGGGGCGAG. It codes for CASSFWEGGGE. In full, the CDR3 is CASSFWEGGGEQYF. The V gene is TRBV12-3 or TRBV12-4, the J gene TRBJ2-7; a weak D match, TRBD2 (7 bases). The observed sequence ends 3 residues before the CDR3 terminus, with the missing tail filled in from the germline J gene. This CDR3 comprises 14 residues. V was shortened by 3 bases and J by 6 bases, with 15 bases between the two germline ends.

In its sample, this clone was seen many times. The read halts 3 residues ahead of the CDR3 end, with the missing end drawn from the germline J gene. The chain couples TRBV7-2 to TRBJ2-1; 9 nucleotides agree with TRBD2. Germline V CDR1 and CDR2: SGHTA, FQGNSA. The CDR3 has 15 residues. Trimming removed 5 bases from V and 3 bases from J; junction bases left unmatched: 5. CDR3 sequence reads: CASSGSGRLYNEQFF. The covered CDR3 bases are TGTGCCAGCAGCGGGAGCGGGAGGCTCTACAATGAG.

The DNA read from the CDR3 is TGTGCCTGGACTCACGGGGGGGGATCTCTCTGGTCGGTC. It yields the protein CAWTHGGGSLWSV. The whole CDR3 region reads CAWTHGGGSLWSVLTF. The chain combines TRBV30 with TRBJ2-6; 8 bases fit TRBD2. The sequence runs out 3 residues before the end of the CDR3; the remainder is reconstructed from the germline J gene. This CDR3 spans 16 amino acids. Germline CDR1 and CDR2: GTSNPN and SVGIG (reference sequence).

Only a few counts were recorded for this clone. CDR3 DNA, as far as it was read: TGCGCCAGCAGCTTGGGCCTTACTCAAGGGAGCAATCAGCCC. Protein product: CASSLGLTQGSNQP. The CDR3 as a whole reads CASSLGLTQGSNQPQHF. The gene calls are TRBV5-1 and TRBJ1-5; D unresolved. The CDR3 end is not reached by the read, which stops 3 residues before it; the germline J gene fills it in. The CDR3 contains 17 residues. Trimming pared 0 bases from V and 1 base from J, leaving 14 bases between. Germline-derived CDR1 and CDR2 are SGHRS and YFSETQ.

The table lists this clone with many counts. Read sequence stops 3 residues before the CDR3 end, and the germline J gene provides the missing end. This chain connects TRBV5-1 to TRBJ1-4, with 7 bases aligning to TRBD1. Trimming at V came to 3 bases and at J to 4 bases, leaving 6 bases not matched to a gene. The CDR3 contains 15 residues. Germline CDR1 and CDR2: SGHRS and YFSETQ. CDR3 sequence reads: CASSSSGTVNEKLFF. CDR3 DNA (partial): TGCGCCAGCAGCTCATCCGGGACAGTTAATGAAAAA.

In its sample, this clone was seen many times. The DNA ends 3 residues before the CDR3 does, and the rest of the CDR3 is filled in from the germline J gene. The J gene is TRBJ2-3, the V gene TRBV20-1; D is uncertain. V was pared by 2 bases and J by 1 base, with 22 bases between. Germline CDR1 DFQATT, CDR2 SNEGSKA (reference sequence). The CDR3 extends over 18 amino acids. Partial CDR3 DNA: TGCAGTGCTAGACCCTTGCCTAGAACTCCTTTTGGCACAGATACG. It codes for CSARPLPRTPFGTDT. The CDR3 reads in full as CSARPLPRTPFGTDTQYF.

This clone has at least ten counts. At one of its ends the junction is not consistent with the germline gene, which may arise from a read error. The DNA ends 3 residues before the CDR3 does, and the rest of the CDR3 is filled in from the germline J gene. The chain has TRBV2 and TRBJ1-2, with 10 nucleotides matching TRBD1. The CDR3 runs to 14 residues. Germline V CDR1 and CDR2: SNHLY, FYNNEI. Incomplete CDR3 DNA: TGTGCCAGCGTCCCGGGACAGGGGAACTCTGGC. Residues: CASVPGQGNSG. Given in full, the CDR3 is CASVPGQGNSGYTF.

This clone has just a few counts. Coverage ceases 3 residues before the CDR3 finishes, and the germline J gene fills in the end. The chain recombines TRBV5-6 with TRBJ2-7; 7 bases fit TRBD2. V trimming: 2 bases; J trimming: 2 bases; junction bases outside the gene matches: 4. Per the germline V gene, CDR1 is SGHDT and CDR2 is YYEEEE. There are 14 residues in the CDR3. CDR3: CASSFGTTPYEQYF. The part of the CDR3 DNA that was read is TGTGCCAGCAGCTTTGGGACTACACCCTACGAG.

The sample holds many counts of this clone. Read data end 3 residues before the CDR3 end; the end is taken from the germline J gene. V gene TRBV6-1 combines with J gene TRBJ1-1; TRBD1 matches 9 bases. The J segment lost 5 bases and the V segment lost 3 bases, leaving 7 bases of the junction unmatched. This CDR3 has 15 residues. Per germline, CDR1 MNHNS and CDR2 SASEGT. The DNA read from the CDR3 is TGTGCCAGCAGTGACCCAGGACAGGGGTTTACTGAA. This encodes CASSDPGQGFTE. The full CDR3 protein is CASSDPGQGFTEAFF.

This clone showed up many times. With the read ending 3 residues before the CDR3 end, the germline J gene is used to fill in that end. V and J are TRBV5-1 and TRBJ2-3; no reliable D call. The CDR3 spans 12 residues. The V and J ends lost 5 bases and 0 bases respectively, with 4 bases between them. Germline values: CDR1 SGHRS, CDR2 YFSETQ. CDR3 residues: CASRTSTDTQYF. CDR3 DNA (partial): TGCGCCAGCAGAACTAGCACAGATACG. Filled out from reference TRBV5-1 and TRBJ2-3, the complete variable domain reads KAGVTQTPRYLIKTRGQQVTLSCSPISGHRSVSWYQQTPGQGLQFLFEYFSETQRNKGNFPGRFSGRQFSNSRSEMNVSTLELGDSALYLCASRTSTDTQYFGPGTRLTVL.

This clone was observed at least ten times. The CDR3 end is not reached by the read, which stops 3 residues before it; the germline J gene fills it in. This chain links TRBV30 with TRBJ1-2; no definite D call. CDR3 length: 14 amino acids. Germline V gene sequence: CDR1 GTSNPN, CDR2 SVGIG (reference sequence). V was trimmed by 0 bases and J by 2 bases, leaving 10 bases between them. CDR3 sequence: CAWSVPSVNYGYTF. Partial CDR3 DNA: TGTGCCTGGAGTGTACCGTCAGTAAACTATGGC.

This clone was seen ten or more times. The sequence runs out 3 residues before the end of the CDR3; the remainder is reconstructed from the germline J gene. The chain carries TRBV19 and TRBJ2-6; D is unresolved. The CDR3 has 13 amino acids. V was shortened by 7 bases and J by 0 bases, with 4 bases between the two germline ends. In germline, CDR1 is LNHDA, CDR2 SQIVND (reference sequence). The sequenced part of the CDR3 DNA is TGTGCCAGTAAACTCTCTGGGGCCAACGTC. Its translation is CASKLSGANV. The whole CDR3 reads CASKLSGANVLTF.

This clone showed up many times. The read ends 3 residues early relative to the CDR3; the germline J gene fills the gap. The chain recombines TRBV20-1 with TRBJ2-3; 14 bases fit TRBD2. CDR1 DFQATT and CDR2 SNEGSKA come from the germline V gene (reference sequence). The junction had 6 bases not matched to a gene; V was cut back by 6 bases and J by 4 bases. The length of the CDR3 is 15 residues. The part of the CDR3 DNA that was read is TGCAGTGCCATCCGACTAGCGGGGGGGGCAGATACG. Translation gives CSAIRLAGGADT. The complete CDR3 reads CSAIRLAGGADTQYF.

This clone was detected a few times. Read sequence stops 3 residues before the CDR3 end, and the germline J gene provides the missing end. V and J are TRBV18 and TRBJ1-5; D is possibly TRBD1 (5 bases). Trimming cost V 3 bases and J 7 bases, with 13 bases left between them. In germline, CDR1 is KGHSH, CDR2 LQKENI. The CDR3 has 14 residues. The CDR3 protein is CASSPGQGGQPQHF. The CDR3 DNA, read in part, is TGTGCCAGCTCACCGGGGCAGGGAGGACAGCCC.

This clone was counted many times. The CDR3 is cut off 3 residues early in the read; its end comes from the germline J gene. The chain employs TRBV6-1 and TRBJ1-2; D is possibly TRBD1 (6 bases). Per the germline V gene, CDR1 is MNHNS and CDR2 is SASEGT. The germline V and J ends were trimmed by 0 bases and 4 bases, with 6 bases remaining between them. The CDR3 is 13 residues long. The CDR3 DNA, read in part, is TGTGCCAGCAGTGAAGCAGGGGGCTATGGC. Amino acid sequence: CASSEAGGYG. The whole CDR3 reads CASSEAGGYGYTF.

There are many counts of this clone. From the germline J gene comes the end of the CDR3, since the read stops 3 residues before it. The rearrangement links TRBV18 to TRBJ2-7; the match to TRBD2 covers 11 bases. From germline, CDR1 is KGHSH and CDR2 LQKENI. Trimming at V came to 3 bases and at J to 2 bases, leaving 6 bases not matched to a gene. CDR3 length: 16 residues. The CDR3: CASSPTTSGTAYEQYF. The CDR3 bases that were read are TGTGCCAGCTCACCGACGACTAGCGGGACCGCCTACGAG.

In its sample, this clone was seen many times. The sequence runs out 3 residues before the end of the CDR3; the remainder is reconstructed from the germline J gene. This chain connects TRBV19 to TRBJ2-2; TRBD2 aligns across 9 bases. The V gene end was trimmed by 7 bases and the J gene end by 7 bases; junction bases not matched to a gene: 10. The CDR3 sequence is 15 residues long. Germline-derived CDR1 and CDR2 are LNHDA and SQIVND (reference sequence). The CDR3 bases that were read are TGTGCCAGTAAACGCGGGAGGGCCGAGGGCGGGGAG. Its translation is CASKRGRAEGGE. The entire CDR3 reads CASKRGRAEGGELFF.

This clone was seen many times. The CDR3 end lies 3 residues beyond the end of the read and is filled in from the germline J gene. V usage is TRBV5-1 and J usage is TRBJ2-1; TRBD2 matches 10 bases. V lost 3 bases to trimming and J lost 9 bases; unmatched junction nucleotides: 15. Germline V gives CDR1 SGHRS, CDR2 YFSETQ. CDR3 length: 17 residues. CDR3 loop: CASSSTLAGARAVEQFF. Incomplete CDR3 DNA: TGCGCCAGCAGCTCGACCCTAGCGGGAGCACGCGCGGTTGAG.

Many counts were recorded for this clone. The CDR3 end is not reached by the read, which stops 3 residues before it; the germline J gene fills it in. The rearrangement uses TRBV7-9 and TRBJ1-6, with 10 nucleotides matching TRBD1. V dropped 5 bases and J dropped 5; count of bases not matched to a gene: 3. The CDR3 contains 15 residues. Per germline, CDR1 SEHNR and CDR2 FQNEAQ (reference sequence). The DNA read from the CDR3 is TGTGCCAGCAGCCTTGGGACAGGGGATAATTCACCC. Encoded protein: CASSLGTGDNSP. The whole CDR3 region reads CASSLGTGDNSPLHF.

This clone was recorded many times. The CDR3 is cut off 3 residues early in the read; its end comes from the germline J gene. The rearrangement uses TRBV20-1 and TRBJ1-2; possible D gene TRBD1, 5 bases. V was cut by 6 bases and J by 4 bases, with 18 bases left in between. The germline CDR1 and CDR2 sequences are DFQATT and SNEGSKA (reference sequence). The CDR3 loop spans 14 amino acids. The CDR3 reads CSATPPHRTYGYTF. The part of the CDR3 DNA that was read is TGCAGTGCCACTCCGCCCCACAGGACCTATGGC.

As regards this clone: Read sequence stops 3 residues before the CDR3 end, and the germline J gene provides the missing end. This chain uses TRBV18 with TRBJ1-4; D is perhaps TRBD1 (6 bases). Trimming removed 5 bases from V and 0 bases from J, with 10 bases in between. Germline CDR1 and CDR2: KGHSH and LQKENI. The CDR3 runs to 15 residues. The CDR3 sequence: CASSVRQATNEKLFF. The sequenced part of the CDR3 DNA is TGTGCCAGCTCAGTACGACAGGCAACTAATGAAAAA.

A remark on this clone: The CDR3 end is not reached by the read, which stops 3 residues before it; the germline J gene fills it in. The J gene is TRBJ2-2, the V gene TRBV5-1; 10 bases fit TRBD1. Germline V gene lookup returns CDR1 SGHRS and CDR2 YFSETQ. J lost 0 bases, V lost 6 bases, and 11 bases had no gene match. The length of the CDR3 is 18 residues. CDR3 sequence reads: CASTPRDRGTSNTGELFF. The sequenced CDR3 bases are TGCGCCAGCACGCCTCGGGACAGGGGCACCTCGAACACCGGGGAG. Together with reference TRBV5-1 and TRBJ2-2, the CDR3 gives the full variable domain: KAGVTQTPRYLIKTRGQQVTLSCSPISGHRSVSWYQQTPGQGLQFLFEYFSETQRNKGNFPGRFSGRQFSNSRSEMNVSTLELGDSALYLCASTPRDRGTSNTGELFFGEGSRLTVL.